This T cell receptor beta chain comes out of a study of blood T cell repertoires in COVID-19. Germline CDR1 reads SGHVS; CDR2 reads FQNEAQ. Trimming took 5 bases from V and 5 from J; bases not matched to a gene: 8. The CDR3 extends over 16 amino acids. TCRdb keeps only in-frame clones here, not all; method: immunoSEQ multiplex PCR. This table has a few hundred thousand clones, roughly 85% appearing once. Sequencing input: PBMCs or T cells enriched from blood (not recorded which). The source is a woman between 40 and 50 years old with acute COVID-19. V gene TRBV7-8 combines with J gene TRBJ2-5; TRBD2 matches at 13 bases. CDR3 bases: TGTGCCAGCAGCACACCGGGACTAGCGGGACGGGAGACCCAGTACTTC. This encodes CASSTPGLAGRETQYF.